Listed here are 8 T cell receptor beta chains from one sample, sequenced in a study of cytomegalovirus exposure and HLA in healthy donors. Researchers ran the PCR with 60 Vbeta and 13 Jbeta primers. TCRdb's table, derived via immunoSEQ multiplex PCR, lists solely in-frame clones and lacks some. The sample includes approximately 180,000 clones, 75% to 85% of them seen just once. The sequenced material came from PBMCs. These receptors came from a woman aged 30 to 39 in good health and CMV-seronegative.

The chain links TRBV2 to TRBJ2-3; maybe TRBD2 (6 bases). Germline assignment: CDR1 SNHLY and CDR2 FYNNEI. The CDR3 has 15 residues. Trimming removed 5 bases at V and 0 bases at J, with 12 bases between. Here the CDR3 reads CASSRAGSSTDTQYF. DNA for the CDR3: TGTGCCAGCAGTCGCGCGGGGTCCAGCACAGATACGCAGTATTTT.

The CDR3 sequence is CASSGLLRTGDNEQFF. DNA of the CDR3: TGTGCCAGCAGCGGCCTCCTCCGGACAGGTGACAATGAGCAGTTCTTC. J is TRBJ2-1 and V is TRBV28; 7 bases are shared with TRBD1. The germline CDR1 and CDR2 sequences are MDHEN and SYDVKM. The CDR3 extends over 16 amino acids. J was trimmed by 5 bases and V by 6 bases; bases with no gene match: 13.

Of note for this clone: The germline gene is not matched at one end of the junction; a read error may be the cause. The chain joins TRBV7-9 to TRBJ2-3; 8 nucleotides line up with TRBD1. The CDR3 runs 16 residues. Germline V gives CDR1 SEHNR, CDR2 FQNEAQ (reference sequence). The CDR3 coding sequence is TGTTCCAGCAGCACCCTCGGACAGGGCTACACAGATACGCAGTATTTT. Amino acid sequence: CSSSTLGQGYTDTQYF.

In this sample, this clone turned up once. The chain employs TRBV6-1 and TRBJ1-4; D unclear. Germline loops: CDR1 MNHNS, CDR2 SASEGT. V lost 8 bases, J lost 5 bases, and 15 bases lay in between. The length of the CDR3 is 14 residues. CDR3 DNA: TGTGCCAGCGGGAGGCGTAGCCTAAATGAAAAACTGTTTTTT. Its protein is CASGRRSLNEKLFF.

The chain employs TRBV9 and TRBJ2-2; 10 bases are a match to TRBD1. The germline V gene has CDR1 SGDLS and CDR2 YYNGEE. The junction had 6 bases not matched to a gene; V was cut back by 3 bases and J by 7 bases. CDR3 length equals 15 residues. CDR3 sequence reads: CASSAATGGVGELFF. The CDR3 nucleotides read TGTGCCAGCAGCGCTGCGACAGGGGGCGTCGGGGAGCTGTTTTTT.

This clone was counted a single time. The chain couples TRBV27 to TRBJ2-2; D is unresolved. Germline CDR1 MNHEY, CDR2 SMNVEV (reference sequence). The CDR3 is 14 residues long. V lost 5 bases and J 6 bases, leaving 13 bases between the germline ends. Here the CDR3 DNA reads TGTGCCAGCAGTCCCTATCGTTATTCCGGGGAGCTGTTTTTT. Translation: CASSPYRYSGELFF.

The CDR3 spells CASSTGATDTQYF. The DNA for the CDR3 is TGTGCCAGCAGCACAGGGGCCACAGATACGCAGTATTTT. This sequence joins TRBV11-3 and TRBJ2-3; TRBD1 aligns across 7 bases. The CDR3 covers 13 residues. CDR1 is SGHNT and CDR2 is YENEEA in the germline V gene. J was trimmed by 2 bases and V by 5 bases; bases with no gene match: 1. Variable domain in full (rest from reference TRBV11-3 and TRBJ2-3): EAGVVQSPRYKIIEKKQPVAFWCNPISGHNTLYWYLQNLGQGPELLIRYENEEAVDDSQLPKDRFSAERLKGVDSTLKIQPAELGDSAVYLCASSTGATDTQYFGPGTRLTVL.

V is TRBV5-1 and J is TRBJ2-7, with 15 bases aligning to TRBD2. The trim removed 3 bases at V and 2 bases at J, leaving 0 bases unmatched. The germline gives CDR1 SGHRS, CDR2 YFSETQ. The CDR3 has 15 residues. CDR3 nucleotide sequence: TGCGCCAGCAGCTGGACTAGCGGGGGGGCCTACGAGCAGTACTTC. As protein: CASSWTSGGAYEQYF.